This TCR beta chain is from a study of a mutant IDH1 vaccine in newly diagnosed glioma. Overall study context: Patients got their first vaccination 4-6 weeks after radiotherapy alone, or with temozolomide cycles. Patients under treatment included around 60% males and around 38% females and had a mean age of approximately 40 years. Standard pretreatment was either radiotherapy, temozolomide, or, for most, radiochemotherapy with temozolomide.

The method was immunoSEQ multiplex PCR; TCRdb's version includes in-frame clones alone and lacks a portion of them. The sample includes around 50,000 clones, approximately 88% of them seen just once. Time point reported: week 47, end of study. Doses consisted of 300 ug of mutant IDH1 20-mer peptide each, paired with topical imiquimod. Patients, over weeks 1, 3, 5, 7, 11, 15, 19 and 23, received a total of eight vaccinations. As regards this clone: No antigen is known for it.

This specimen was PBMCs, taken from a glioma patient whose treatment included an IDH1 peptide vaccine. The receptor's source is a woman in her 30s with glioma. Some clones in this sample may be carry-over from other donors' samples.

This CDR3 is CSVDLGQGTRGYNEQFF. In DNA, the CDR3 is TGCAGCGTTGACCTGGGGCAGGGGACGCGGGGGTACAATGAGCAGTTCTTC. The genes are TRBV29-1 and TRBJ2-1; tentatively, D is TRBD2 (7 bases). The V gene lost 3 bases and the J gene lost 4 bases, with 22 bases spanning the gap. This CDR3 has 17 amino acids. The germline CDR1 and CDR2 sequences are SQVTM and ANQGSEA.